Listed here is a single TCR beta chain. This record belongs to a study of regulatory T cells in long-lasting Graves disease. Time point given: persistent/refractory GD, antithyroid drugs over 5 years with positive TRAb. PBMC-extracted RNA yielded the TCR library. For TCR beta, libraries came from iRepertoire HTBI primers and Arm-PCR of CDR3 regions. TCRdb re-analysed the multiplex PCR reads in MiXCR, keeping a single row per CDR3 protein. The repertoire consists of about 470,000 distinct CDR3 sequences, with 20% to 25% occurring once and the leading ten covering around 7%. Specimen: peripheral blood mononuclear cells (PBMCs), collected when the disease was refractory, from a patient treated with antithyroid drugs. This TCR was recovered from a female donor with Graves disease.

The CDR3 region is CSARVNGINQPQHF. The CDR3 bases are TGCAGTGCTAGAGTAAACGGAATCAATCAGCCCCAGCATTTT. The V call is TRBV20-1, the J call TRBJ1-5, with D uncertain. Germline V gene sequence: CDR1 DFQATT, CDR2 SNEGSKA (reference sequence). With 1 base removed from V and 3 bases from J, the gap between germline ends came to 10 bases. This CDR3 is built from 14 residues.